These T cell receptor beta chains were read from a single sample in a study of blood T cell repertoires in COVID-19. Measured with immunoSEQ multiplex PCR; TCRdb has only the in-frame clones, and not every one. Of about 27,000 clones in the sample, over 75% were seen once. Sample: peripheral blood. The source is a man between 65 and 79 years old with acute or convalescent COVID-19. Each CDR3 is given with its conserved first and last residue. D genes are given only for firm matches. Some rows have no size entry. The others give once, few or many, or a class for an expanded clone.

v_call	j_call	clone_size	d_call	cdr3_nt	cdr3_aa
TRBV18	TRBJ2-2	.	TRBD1	TGTGCCAGCTCACCACCCGGACAGGGAAACACCGGGGAGCTGTTTTTT	CASSPPGQGNTGELFF
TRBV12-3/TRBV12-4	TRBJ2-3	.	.	TGTGCCAGCATTTACACAGATACGCAGTATTTT	CASIYTDTQYF
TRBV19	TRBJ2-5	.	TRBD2	TGTGCCAGTAGTATCTGGAAAGCGGGGGGGCAAGAGACCCAGTACTTC	CASSIWKAGGQETQYF
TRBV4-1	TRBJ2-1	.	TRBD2	TGCGCCAGCAGCCAAGAAATGGGACTAGCAACGAATGAGCAGTTCTTC	CASSQEMGLATNEQFF
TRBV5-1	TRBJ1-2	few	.	TGCGCCAGCAGCTTGGGCGGGGGCTCATCCGGCTACACCTTC	CASSLGGGSSGYTF
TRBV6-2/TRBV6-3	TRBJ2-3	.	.	TGTGCCAGCAGTTACTCGAAGGGGATTGCCGCAGATACGCAGTATTTT	CASSYSKGIAADTQYF
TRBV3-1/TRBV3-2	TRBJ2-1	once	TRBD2	TGTGCCAGCAGACTGCCCATGGCGGGAGGGGCCCTTTACAATGAGCAGTTCTTC	CASRLPMAGGALYNEQFF
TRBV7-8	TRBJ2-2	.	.	TGTGCCAGCACCCGGGGCCCGAACACCGGGGAGCTGTTTTTT	CASTRGPNTGELFF
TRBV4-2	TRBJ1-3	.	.	TGTGCCTCCTCAGTAACTGGAAACACCATATATTTT	CASSVTGNTIYF
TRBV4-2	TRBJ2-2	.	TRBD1	TGTGCCAGCAGGTCCCGGACAGGGCCGGACACCGGGGAGCTGTTTTTT	CASRSRTGPDTGELFF
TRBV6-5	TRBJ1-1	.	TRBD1	TGTGCCGGATCCAGGGGGCTGAACACTGAAGCTTTCTTT	CAGSRGLNTEAFF
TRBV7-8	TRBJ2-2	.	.	TGTGCCAGCAGCCTTGTCGGTTTTACGAACACCGGGGAGCTGTTTTTT	CASSLVGFTNTGELFF
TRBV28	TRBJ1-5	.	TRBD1	TGTGCCAGCAGTTCCCGGACAGGGGTGGAACAGCCCCAGCATTTT	CASSSRTGVEQPQHF
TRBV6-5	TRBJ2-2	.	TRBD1	TGTGCCAGCAGGTTGGGACAGGCTAACACCGGGGAGCTGTTTTTT	CASRLGQANTGELFF
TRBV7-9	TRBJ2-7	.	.	TGTGCCAGCAGCTTAGGGCAGGGATTCTTACCCTACGAGCAGTACTTC	CASSLGQGFLPYEQYF
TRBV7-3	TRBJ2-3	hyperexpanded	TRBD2	TGTGCCAGCAGCTTGGGACTAGCGGGGCCAGATACGCAGTATTTT	CASSLGLAGPDTQYF
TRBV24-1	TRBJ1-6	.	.	TGTGCCACCGGACAAGGTAGTTCACCCCTCCACTTT	CATGQGSSPLHF
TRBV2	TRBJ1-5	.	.	TGTGCCAGCAGTAGCCGTGTCAGCAATCAGCCCCAGCATTTT	CASSSRVSNQPQHF
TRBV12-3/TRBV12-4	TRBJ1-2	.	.	TGTGCCAGCAGCCCAGTTTTGGATGGCTACACCTTC	CASSPVLDGYTF
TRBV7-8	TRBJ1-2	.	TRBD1	TGTGCCAGCAGCCCTACACCCGACAGGGGGTATGGCTACACCTTC	CASSPTPDRGYGYTF